This T cell receptor (beta chain) was identified in a study of OX40 agonist ivuxolimab in advanced cancers. The CDR3 consists of 20 residues. Unmatched junction bases numbered 21, after V lost 2 bases and J lost 2 bases. Germline lookup yields CDR1 SNHLY and CDR2 FYNNEI. Libraries were prepared by immunoSEQ multiplex PCR; TCRdb keeps only in-frame clonotypes and omits some of them. Among 70,000 to 95,000 clones listed, 92% were seen once. The chain links TRBV2 to TRBJ2-7; 7 bases align to TRBD1. The sequence was obtained from an adult with an advanced solid tumor such as melanoma, head and neck, liver or kidney cancer. The specimen comprised CD4+ or CD8+ T cells sorted from blood, sampled in a trial of the OX40 agonist ivuxolimab. CDR3 sequence reads: CASSELRTSRQGLRPYEQYF. In DNA, the CDR3 is TGTGCCAGCAGTGAATTGCGGACGAGCCGACAGGGATTAAGACCCTACGAGCAGTACTTC.